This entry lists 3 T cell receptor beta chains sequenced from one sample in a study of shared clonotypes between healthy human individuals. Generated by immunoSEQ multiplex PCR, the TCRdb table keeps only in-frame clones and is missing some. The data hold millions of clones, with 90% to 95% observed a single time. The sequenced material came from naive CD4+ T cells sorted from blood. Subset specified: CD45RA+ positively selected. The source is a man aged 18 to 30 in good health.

CDR3 DNA sequence: TGTGCCAGCAGCCACCAGGTAGGCCGATCTAATTCACCCCTCCACTTT. Translated: CASSHQVGRSNSPLHF. V usage is TRBV7-3 and J usage is TRBJ1-6, with D unresolved. The germline V gene has CDR1 SGHTA and CDR2 FQGTGA. The CDR3 consists of 16 residues. Trimming pared 5 bases from V and 6 bases from J, leaving 17 bases between.

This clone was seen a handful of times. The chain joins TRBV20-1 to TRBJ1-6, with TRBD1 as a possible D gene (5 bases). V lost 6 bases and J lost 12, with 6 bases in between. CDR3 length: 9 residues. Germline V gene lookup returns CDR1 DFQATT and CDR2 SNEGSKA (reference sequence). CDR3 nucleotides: TGCAGTGCAGGGGAACCCCTCCACTTT. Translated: CSAGEPLHF.

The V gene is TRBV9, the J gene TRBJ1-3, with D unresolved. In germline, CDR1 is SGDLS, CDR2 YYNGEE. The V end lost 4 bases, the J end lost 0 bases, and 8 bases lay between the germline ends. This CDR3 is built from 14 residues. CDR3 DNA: TGTGCCAGCAGCCGGGGTATCTCTGGAAACACCATATATTTT. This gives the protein CASSRGISGNTIYF. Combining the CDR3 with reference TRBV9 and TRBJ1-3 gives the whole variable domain DSGVTQTPKHLITATGQRVTLRCSPRSGDLSVYWYQQSLDQGLQFLIQYYNGEERAKGNILERFSAQQFPDLHSELNLSSLELGDSALYFCASSRGISGNTIYFGEGSWLTVV.